Each of the 23 T cell receptor beta chains below was sequenced from the same sample in a study of cytomegalovirus exposure and HLA in healthy donors. A multiplex PCR was run with 60 Vbeta primers and 13 Jbeta primers. Sequencing was performed with immunoSEQ multiplex PCR; in TCRdb, only in-frame clones are kept and a portion is missing. The table records some 100,000 clones, about 70% of them present only once. Input material: PBMCs. The source of these receptors is a woman aged 18-35 years in good health and CMV-seropositive.

The V call is TRBV7-9, the J call TRBJ2-1; TRBD1 is a possible D gene (6 bases). V lost 5 bases to trimming and J lost 6 bases, with 11 bases between them. Per the germline V gene, CDR1 is SEHNR and CDR2 is FQNEAQ (reference sequence). This CDR3 region has 13 residues. The CDR3 sequence is CASSRGLSNEQFF. The CDR3 DNA reads as TGTGCCAGCAGCAGGGGGTTGAGCAATGAGCAGTTCTTC.

This chain connects TRBV27 to TRBJ2-3, with 14 positions matching TRBD2. Germline V gene sequence: CDR1 MNHEY, CDR2 SMNVEV (reference sequence). The ends lost 3 bases at V and 6 bases at J; junction bases unmatched: 2. The CDR3 covers 15 residues. CDR3 residues: CASSLGLAGVDTQYF. The DNA of the CDR3 is TGTGCCAGCAGTTTGGGACTAGCGGGGGTGGATACGCAGTATTTT.

The rearrangement uses TRBV27 and TRBJ2-7, with 7 positions matching TRBD1. Germline lookup yields CDR1 MNHEY and CDR2 SMNVEV (reference sequence). The CDR3 sequence is 14 residues long. The V gene end was trimmed by 3 bases and the J gene end by 6 bases; junction bases not matched to a gene: 8. CDR3 sequence: CASSFQRQGSEQYF. The CDR3 DNA is TGTGCCAGCAGTTTCCAGAGACAGGGCTCCGAGCAGTACTTC.

This clone was seen a few times. The gene calls are TRBV4-2 and TRBJ2-7, with 8 bases fitting TRBD2. Looked up from germline, CDR1 is LGHNA and CDR2 is YNFKEQ. J lost 0 bases, V lost 1 base, and 2 bases had no gene match. The CDR3 sequence is 15 residues long. CDR3 region: CASSQALADSYEQYF. DNA of the CDR3: TGTGCCAGCAGCCAAGCACTAGCGGACTCCTACGAGCAGTACTTC.

The chain recombines TRBV7-9 with TRBJ2-5, with 7 bases identical to TRBD2. V dropped 1 base and J dropped 4; count of bases not matched to a gene: 6. From germline, CDR1 is SEHNR and CDR2 FQNEAQ (reference sequence). The CDR3 consists of 15 residues. This CDR3 is CASSLEGTTRETQYF. In DNA form, the CDR3 reads TGTGCCAGCAGCTTAGAGGGGACTACCCGAGAGACCCAGTACTTC.

The V call is TRBV5-1, the J call TRBJ1-2, with D perhaps TRBD1 (5 bases). This CDR3 spans 14 amino acids. V was pared by 4 bases and J by 8 bases, with 18 bases between. Germline CDR1 is SGHRS and CDR2 is YFSETQ. The CDR3 region has the DNA TGCGCCAGCAGCACAGATACAGGTCTTCAGGGCTACACCTTC. Translating gives CASSTDTGLQGYTF.

J is TRBJ2-4 and V is TRBV27; possible D gene TRBD2, 5 bases. The CDR3 consists of 15 residues. Per the germline V gene, CDR1 is MNHEY and CDR2 is SMNVEV (reference sequence). Trimming left V 4 bases short and J 3 bases short, with 13 bases between. The CDR3 nucleotides are TGTGCCAGCAGTTACATAGCGAGTGGCAAAAACATTCAGTACTTC. Its protein product is CASSYIASGKNIQYF.

This clone has just a few counts. The rearrangement joins TRBV28 to TRBJ2-7; 7 bases agree with TRBD2. Germline trimming cut 6 bases from V and 6 bases from J; bases unmatched to any gene: 20. The germline V gene encodes CDR1 MDHEN and CDR2 SYDVKM. The length of the CDR3 is 17 residues. The CDR3 region has the DNA TGTGCCAGCAGCAGAGGTCAAGCGGGATCCTGGGCAGCCGAGCAGTACTTC. Protein product: CASSRGQAGSWAAEQYF.

The chain couples TRBV6-5 to TRBJ2-5, with D tentatively TRBD1 (5 bases). Germline V gene sequence: CDR1 MNHEY, CDR2 SVGAGI. This CDR3 is built from 12 residues. Trimming pared 7 bases from V and 6 bases from J, leaving 12 bases between. CDR3 loop: CASKGHIQTQYF. As DNA, the CDR3 is TGTGCCAGCAAAGGACACATTCAGACCCAGTACTTC.

The chain is built from TRBV7-8 and TRBJ2-7; 10 bases line up with TRBD1. J gave up 3 bases and V 5 bases, and 4 bases lay outside the gene matches. The CDR3 spans 14 residues. Germline V gene lookup returns CDR1 SGHVS and CDR2 FQNEAQ. The CDR3 sequence: CASSGQGVRYEQYF. In DNA form, the CDR3 reads TGTGCCAGCAGCGGACAGGGGGTCCGCTACGAGCAGTACTTC.

The V gene is TRBV5-6, the J gene TRBJ2-1, with 8 bases lining up with TRBD1. The CDR3 loop spans 15 amino acids. V was clipped by 5 bases and J by 2 bases; unmatched bases: 6. The germline V gene encodes CDR1 SGHDT and CDR2 YYEEEE. CDR3 in amino acids: CASSPQDRAYNEQFF. CDR3 bases: TGTGCCAGCAGTCCCCAGGACAGGGCCTACAATGAGCAGTTCTTC.

The chain employs TRBV7-2 and TRBJ2-5; maybe TRBD1 (6 bases). V lost 4 bases and J lost 2, with 8 bases in between. From germline, CDR1 is SGHTA and CDR2 FQGNSA. The CDR3 covers 13 residues. CDR3 nucleotides: TGTGCCAGCAGCTCAGGACAGCAAGAGACCCAGTACTTC. Translated: CASSSGQQETQYF.

This chain connects TRBV2 to TRBJ1-4, with 8 bases matching TRBD1. This CDR3 spans 15 amino acids. V gave up 7 bases and J gave up 0 bases; unmatched junction bases: 4. The germline V gene has CDR1 SNHLY and CDR2 FYNNEI. The chain's CDR3 is CASIHRGTTNEKLFF. DNA for the CDR3: TGTGCCAGCATTCACAGGGGGACAACTAATGAAAAACTGTTTTTT.

This clone occurred once. The V call is TRBV5-1, the J call TRBJ2-7; a weak D match, TRBD2 (5 bases). The CDR3 has 13 residues. Trimming left V 2 bases short and J 3 bases short, with 9 bases between. Germline CDR1 SGHRS, CDR2 YFSETQ. The CDR3 DNA follows: TGCGCCAGCAGCTTAGCGGCCGGCTACGAGCAGTACTTC. Amino acids: CASSLAAGYEQYF.

The CDR3 sequence is CASSVRSGELFF. CDR3 in DNA: TGTGCCAGCAGCGTTCGGAGCGGGGAGCTGTTTTTT. The genes are TRBV9 and TRBJ2-2, with D hard to call. This CDR3 has 12 residues. V was pared by 2 bases and J by 7 bases, with 6 bases between. The germline V gene has CDR1 SGDLS and CDR2 YYNGEE.

The CDR3 DNA sequence: TGCGCCAGCAGCTTGTTCCACTTAAACACTGAAGCTTTCTTT. Translation gives CASSLFHLNTEAFF. This chain connects TRBV5-1 to TRBJ1-1; no firm D call. V gave up 1 base and J gave up 2 bases, with 9 bases separating them. CDR1 SGHRS and CDR2 YFSETQ come from the germline V gene. The CDR3 extends over 14 amino acids.

The chain couples TRBV10-3 to TRBJ2-7; 7 nucleotides match TRBD1. Losses at the gene ends were 3 bases for V and 2 bases for J; bases not matched to a gene: 10. This CDR3 has 16 residues. CDR1 and CDR2 (germline): ENHRY, SYGVKD. CDR3 in amino acids: CAISDYTGTETYEQYF. In nucleotides, the CDR3 is TGTGCCATCAGTGACTATACCGGGACAGAGACCTACGAGCAGTACTTC.

This clone has only a few counts. The rearrangement links TRBV10-3 to TRBJ2-2, with TRBD1 matching over 7 bases. The germline V gene has CDR1 ENHRY and CDR2 SYGVKD. CDR3 size: 16 residues. Unmatched junction bases numbered 10, after V lost 3 bases and J lost 6 bases. CDR3: CAISDPTGSWAGELFF. The CDR3 DNA sequence: TGTGCCATCAGTGATCCGACAGGGAGTTGGGCCGGGGAGCTGTTTTTT.

The chain recombines TRBV7-2 with TRBJ1-2; 10 bases align to TRBD1. The CDR3 runs 14 residues. After removal of 6 bases from V and 6 bases from J, the junction contained 7 bases not matched to a gene. CDR1 is SGHTA, CDR2 FQGNSA, per germline. The chain's CDR3 is CASSSDRGGNGYTF. CDR3 sequence (DNA): TGTGCCAGCAGTTCGGACAGGGGGGGCAATGGCTACACCTTC.

This rearrangement joins TRBV7-2 to TRBJ2-7, with 15 bases aligning to TRBD2. Germline lookup yields CDR1 SGHTA and CDR2 FQGNSA. Losses at the gene ends were 5 bases for V and 0 bases for J; bases not matched to a gene: 8. The CDR3 is made up of 18 amino acids. DNA of the CDR3: TGTGCCAGCAGCACACCAGAGGGACTAGCGGGAGGCTCCTACGAGCAGTACTTC. This sequence encodes CASSTPEGLAGGSYEQYF. The full variable domain, its missing parts supplied by reference TRBV7-2 and TRBJ2-7, is GAGVSQSPSNKVTEKGKDVELRCDPISGHTALYWYRQSLGQGLEFLIYFQGNSAPDKSGLPSDRFSAERTGGSVSTLTIQRTQQEDSAVYLCASSTPEGLAGGSYEQYFGPGTRLTVT.

As concerns this clone: In the same sample, other DNA sequences code for this CDR3. The V and J genes are TRBV9 and TRBJ2-1, with 10 nucleotides matching TRBD2. The germline V gene encodes CDR1 SGDLS and CDR2 YYNGEE. The CDR3 loop spans 15 amino acids. The J segment lost 4 bases and the V segment lost 4 bases, leaving 5 bases of the junction unmatched. CDR3 coding DNA: TGTGCCAGCAGCCTTTCTAGCGGGAGTTACAATGAGCAGTTCTTC. Its translation is CASSLSSGSYNEQFF.

J is TRBJ2-5 and V is TRBV5-1, with D possibly being TRBD2 (7 bases). CDR3 size: 15 residues. Germline CDR1 is SGHRS and CDR2 is YFSETQ. V lost 1 base and J 5 bases, leaving 15 bases between the germline ends. CDR3 region: CASSLRGGSKETQYF. The DNA of the CDR3 is TGCGCCAGCAGCTTGAGGGGGGGCTCCAAGGAGACCCAGTACTTC.

The chain carries TRBV4-3 and TRBJ2-7, with 9 bases matching TRBD2. The CDR3 contains 15 residues. Germline V gene sequence: CDR1 LGHNA, CDR2 YSLEER. V lost 1 base, J lost 3 bases, and 4 bases stayed unmatched. CDR3 bases: TGCGCCAGCAGCCAAGTTCGAGCGGGGGGCTACGAGCAGTACTTC. As protein: CASSQVRAGGYEQYF.